This T cell receptor beta chain was identified during a study of T cells after yellow fever vaccination. About the study: Fractions of limited cellularity were prepared by means of SMART-Seq v4 Ultra Low Input. Study-level findings and limits: Most primary-vaccination clones reappeared after the booster (approximately 95% CD4, around 88% CD8).

TCRdb called the 5' RACE reads again in MiXCR, with one record for every CDR3 protein. In the table there are about 580,000 distinct CDR3 sequences, less than 20% of which are singletons. Concerning this clonotype: Its antigen is unknown.

The CDR3 runs 14 residues. V shed 6 bases and J shed 2 bases, with 13 bases lying between them. Per the germline V gene, CDR1 is MNHNS and CDR2 is SASEGT. The clonotype originates from a man aged 18-30 years who received the YFV17D yellow fever vaccine. The J gene is TRBJ1-1, the V gene TRBV6-1, with D possibly being TRBD1 (6 bases). This specimen consisted of PBMCs, obtained 5 days after the first yellow fever vaccination. The chain's CDR3 is CASSSGQRNTEAFF. CDR3 nucleotide sequence: TGTGCCAGCAGCTCTGGACAGCGCAACACTGAAGCTTTCTTT.